One and the same sample provided the 18 T cell receptor beta chains below, sequenced in a study of blood T cells in healthy people across ages. Primers used in a second PCR of about 7 to 12 cycles were a sample-barcoded 5' primer and a J-beta primer mix. TCRdb recomputed calls from the 5' RACE reads with MiXCR, one row per CDR3 protein. This sample has about 1.8 million distinct CDR3 sequences, with approximately 50% found just once. Sequencing was carried out using blood. The receptors come from a woman in her 40s in good health.

The genes are TRBV27 and TRBJ2-3; TRBD2 matches 8 bases. Germline loops: CDR1 MNHEY, CDR2 SMNVEV (reference sequence). CDR3 length: 16 residues. V dropped 4 bases and J dropped 6; count of bases not matched to a gene: 12. The CDR3 is CASSSWTSPSVDTQYF. DNA of the CDR3: TGTGCCAGCAGTTCGTGGACTAGCCCCTCGGTGGATACGCAGTATTTT.

This chain links TRBV7-2 with TRBJ1-1; 10 nucleotides line up with TRBD1. The CDR3 contains 16 residues. The V and J ends lost 3 bases and 4 bases, in that order; junction bases with no gene match: 8. Germline CDR1 is SGHTA and CDR2 is FQGNSA. CDR3 amino acids: CASSFDRGQQGTEAFF. DNA of the CDR3: TGTGCCAGCAGCTTCGACAGGGGGCAACAGGGCACTGAAGCTTTCTTT.

This clonotype was counted only a few times. The rearrangement uses TRBV7-9 and TRBJ2-5; TRBD1 is a possible D gene (6 bases). The end of the DNA is better explained by TRBJ2-7, so the J call may be wrong. The CDR3 runs to 14 residues. The V gene's germline CDR1 is SEHNR and CDR2 FQNEAQ (reference sequence). The CDR3 reads CASSLTRTAYEQYF. In DNA form, the CDR3 reads TGTGCCAGCAGCTTAACTAGGACAGCTTACGAGCAGTACTTC.

The CDR3: CASAGQVMNTEAFF. The DNA for the CDR3 is TGTGCCAGCGCCGGACAGGTCATGAACACTGAAGCTTTCTTT. The genes are TRBV6-6 and TRBJ1-1; 7 bases fit TRBD1. CDR3 length: 14 amino acids. Germline V gene sequence: CDR1 MNHNY, CDR2 SVGAGI (reference sequence). The trim removed 8 bases at V and 0 bases at J, leaving 6 bases unmatched.

This clonotype occurred a few times. The chain recombines TRBV27 with TRBJ2-7, with unresolved D. Trimming took 5 bases from V and 0 from J, leaving 17 bases between them. The CDR3 spans 16 residues. Germline V gene lookup returns CDR1 MNHEY and CDR2 SMNVEV (reference sequence). CDR3 nucleotide sequence: TGTGCCAGCAGTCCCGACCCACTTGGAATCTCCTACGAGCAGTACTTC. Protein sequence: CASSPDPLGISYEQYF.

The chain recombines TRBV20-1 with TRBJ1-2; D gene ambiguous. The CDR3 loop spans 15 amino acids. V lost 3 bases and J lost 0, with 14 bases in between. Germline lookup yields CDR1 DFQATT and CDR2 SNEGSKA (reference sequence). The CDR3 loop reads CSARFNSAANYGYTF. In DNA form, the CDR3 reads TGCAGTGCTAGGTTTAATTCCGCGGCTAACTATGGCTACACCTTC.

The V call is TRBV28, the J call TRBJ2-7; TRBD1 is a possible D gene (6 bases). Germline V gives CDR1 MDHEN, CDR2 SYDVKM. The CDR3 extends over 15 amino acids. The germline V and J ends were trimmed by 6 bases and 0 bases, with 15 bases remaining between them. CDR3 in amino acids: CASSARQESSYEQYF. The CDR3 nucleotides are TGTGCCAGCAGCGCGAGACAGGAGAGCTCCTACGAGCAGTACTTC. The entire variable domain, with the rest obtained from reference TRBV28 and TRBJ2-7, is as follows: DVKVTQSSRYLVKRTGEKVFLECVQDMDHENMFWYRQDPGLGLRLIYFSYDVKMKEKGDIPEGYSVSREKKERFSLILESASTNQTSMYLCASSARQESSYEQYFGPGTRLTVT.

This sequence joins TRBV5-1 and TRBJ2-2; D may correspond to TRBD1 or TRBD2 (5 bases each). Germline CDR1 SGHRS, CDR2 YFSETQ. V was cut by 6 bases and J by 6 bases, with 15 bases left in between. The CDR3 sequence is 14 residues long. CDR3 bases: TGCGCCAGCATCCAGGTGGGGGAATCCGGGGAGCTGTTTTTT. Residues: CASIQVGESGELFF.

This clonotype was found a few times. The V gene is TRBV7-2, the J gene TRBJ2-4; D possibly uses TRBD1 or TRBD2 (5 bases each). Matching the DNA end better, TRBJ2-7 makes the J call doubtful. CDR1 is SGHTA, CDR2 FQGNSA, per germline. This CDR3 is 16 amino acids long. The CDR3 DNA sequence: TGTGCCAGCAGCTTGCCATCCGGAACGGGGCAATACGAGCAGTACTTC. This codes for CASSLPSGTGQYEQYF.

This clonotype came up once. This chain uses TRBV20-1 with TRBJ2-3; D call uncertain. From germline, CDR1 is DFQATT and CDR2 SNEGSKA (reference sequence). CDR3 size: 15 residues. Deletions cut 0 bases from V and 0 bases from J, with 10 bases between. CDR3 sequence (DNA): TGCAGTGCTAGAGACCCGACCACTAGCACAGATACGCAGTATTTT. Its translation: CSARDPTTSTDTQYF.

This clonotype has more than one count but fewer than ten. CDR3 loop: CASSDRGQALLVYGYTF. The DNA of the CDR3 is TGTGCCAGCAGTGACAGAGGACAGGCCCTTCTGGTCTATGGCTACACCTTC. This chain uses TRBV6-2 or TRBV6-3 with TRBJ1-2; TRBD1 agrees at 7 bases. Per germline, CDR1 MNHEY and CDR2 SVGEGT. The length of the CDR3 is 17 residues. Unmatched junction bases numbered 16, after V lost 5 bases and J lost 4 bases.

The rearrangement links TRBV6-6 to TRBJ1-1; D gene unclear. CDR1 is MNHNY and CDR2 is SVGAGI in the germline V gene (reference sequence). The CDR3 totals 12 residues. Trimming took 7 bases from V and 1 from J, leaving 7 bases between them. CDR3 sequence reads: CASTLSNTEAFF. The CDR3 coding sequence is TGTGCCAGCACGCTTTCGAACACTGAAGCTTTCTTT.

This clonotype appeared a few times. The chain couples TRBV28 to TRBJ2-3, with a weak D call TRBD2 (5 bases). From germline, CDR1 is MDHEN and CDR2 SYDVKM. The CDR3 extends over 16 amino acids. V was shortened by 5 bases and J by 1 base, with 16 bases between the two germline ends. The CDR3 bases are TGTGCCAGCAGTGCCCCTGAGGGAGAGGGCACAGATACGCAGTATTTT. Protein: CASSAPEGEGTDTQYF.

The V and J genes are TRBV5-1 and TRBJ1-2; the D is unclear. CDR1 is SGHRS, CDR2 YFSETQ, per germline. The CDR3 extends over 14 amino acids. The germline V and J ends were trimmed by 1 base and 7 bases, with 14 bases remaining between them. The DNA for the CDR3 is TGCGCCAGCAGCTTGAGGTTCGGATCCTGTGGCTACACCTTC. Encoded protein: CASSLRFGSCGYTF.

The chain joins TRBV7-9 to TRBJ2-5; 15 nucleotides line up with TRBD2. The CDR3 spans 18 residues. From germline, CDR1 is SEHNR and CDR2 FQNEAQ (reference sequence). The trim removed 2 bases at V and 3 bases at J, leaving 7 bases unmatched. The CDR3 protein is CASSLNDWTSGGEETQYF. Written as DNA, the CDR3 is TGTGCCAGCAGCTTAAATGATTGGACTAGCGGGGGGGAAGAGACCCAGTACTTC.

This chain's CDR3 is CASRERGGGNEQYF. The CDR3 nucleotides are TGTGCCAGCAGAGAGCGGGGGGGCGGCAATGAGCAGTACTTC. V gene TRBV6-2 or TRBV6-3 combines with J gene TRBJ2-1, with 10 bases aligning to TRBD2. The DNA matches TRBJ2-7 better at its end, which makes the J call doubtful. The CDR3 length is 14 residues. The germline CDR1 and CDR2 sequences are MNHEY and SVGEGT.

This chain joins TRBV25-1 and TRBJ2-1, with 9 nucleotides matching TRBD2. Germline lookup yields CDR1 MGHDK and CDR2 SYGVNS. V gave up 7 bases and J gave up 8 bases; unmatched junction bases: 9. This CDR3 contains 14 residues. The CDR3 sequence is CASTSAGGPDEQFF. As DNA, the CDR3 is TGTGCCAGCACCTCTGCGGGGGGGCCCGATGAGCAGTTCTTC.

The rearrangement joins TRBV6-2 or TRBV6-3 to TRBJ2-3; TRBD2 agrees at 12 bases. Germline CDR1 and CDR2: MNHEY and SVGEGT. V trimming: 6 bases; J trimming: 7 bases; junction bases outside the gene matches: 2. The CDR3 consists of 13 residues. This CDR3 reads CASRGTSGYTQYF. CDR3 nucleotides: TGTGCCAGCAGGGGGACTAGCGGGTATACGCAGTATTTT.